What follows describes a single T cell receptor beta chain. The PCR ran on 60 Vbeta and 13 Jbeta primers. This table comes from immunoSEQ multiplex PCR, and its TCRdb copy is limited to in-frame clones, with some not included. The sample lists 200,000 to 250,000 clones, almost 70% occurring once. With V trimmed by 6 bases and J by 5 bases, 6 bases remained unmatched. There are 13 residues in the CDR3. In germline, CDR1 is SGHAT, CDR2 FQNNGV. The data derive from a study of cytomegalovirus exposure and HLA in healthy donors. The specimen sequenced was PBMCs. The source of this sequence is a man aged 40-50 years in good health and CMV-seropositive. The V gene is TRBV11-2, the J gene TRBJ1-1; TRBD1 matches at 7 bases. This chain's CDR3 is CASSSDRETEAFF. As DNA, the CDR3 is TGTGCCAGCAGTTCAGACAGGGAGACTGAAGCTTTCTTT.